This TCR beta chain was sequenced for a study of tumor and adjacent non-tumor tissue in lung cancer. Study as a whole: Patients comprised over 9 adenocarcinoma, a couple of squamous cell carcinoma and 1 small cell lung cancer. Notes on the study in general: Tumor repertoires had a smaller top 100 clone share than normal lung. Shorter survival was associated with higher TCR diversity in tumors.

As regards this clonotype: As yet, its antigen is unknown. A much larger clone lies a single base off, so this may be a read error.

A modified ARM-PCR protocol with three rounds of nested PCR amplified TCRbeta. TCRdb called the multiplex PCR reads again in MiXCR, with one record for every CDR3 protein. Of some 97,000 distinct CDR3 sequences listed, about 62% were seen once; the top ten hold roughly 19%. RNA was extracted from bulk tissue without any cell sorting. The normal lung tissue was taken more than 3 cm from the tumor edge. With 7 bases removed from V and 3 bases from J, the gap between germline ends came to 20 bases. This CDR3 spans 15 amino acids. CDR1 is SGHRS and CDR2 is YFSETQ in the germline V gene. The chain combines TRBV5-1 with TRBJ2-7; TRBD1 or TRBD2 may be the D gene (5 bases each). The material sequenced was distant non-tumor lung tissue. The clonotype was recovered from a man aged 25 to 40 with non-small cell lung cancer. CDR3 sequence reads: CASCVAGTRIYEQYF. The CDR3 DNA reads TGCGCCAGCTGCGTAGCCGGGACGCGCATCTACGAGCAGTACTTC.